The next 6 T cell receptor beta chains were all read from a single sample in a study of blood T cell repertoires in COVID-19. The table came from immunoSEQ multiplex PCR; TCRdb's copy has only in-frame clones and leaves some out. The sample includes about 200,000 clones, approximately 90% of them seen just once. Material: peripheral blood. These receptors were collected from a man aged 60 to 75 with COVID-19, enrolled during active disease.

In the case of this clone: Other DNA sequences of this sample code for an identical CDR3. The J gene is TRBJ2-3, the V gene TRBV9; D remains unclear. This CDR3 contains 12 residues. CDR1 SGDLS and CDR2 YYNGEE come from the germline V gene. V was pared by 0 bases and J by 4 bases, with 3 bases between. Here the CDR3 DNA reads TGTGCCAGCAGCGTAGTCTCAGATACGCAGTATTTT. This translates into CASSVVSDTQYF.

This clone appeared once. The V and J genes are TRBV4-1 and TRBJ2-7; 11 bases are shared with TRBD2. Germline CDR1 and CDR2: MGHRA and YSYEKL. V shed 2 bases, J shed 6 bases, and the junction held 6 bases outside the gene matches. The CDR3 runs to 15 residues. DNA of the CDR3: TGCGCCAGCAGCCAAACCCGACTAGCGGGGCCCGAGCAGTACTTC. Encoded protein: CASSQTRLAGPEQYF.

This chain uses TRBV30 with TRBJ1-5; 12 nucleotides align to TRBD1. This CDR3 has 18 amino acids. The junction had 12 bases not matched to a gene; V was cut back by 4 bases and J by 2 bases. Per the germline V gene, CDR1 is GTSNPN and CDR2 is SVGIG (reference sequence). CDR3 in amino acids: CAWTYRDRGRIGNQPQHF. The CDR3 DNA follows: TGTGCCTGGACCTACCGGGACAGGGGGCGCATCGGCAATCAGCCCCAGCATTTT.

The chain recombines TRBV11-3 with TRBJ1-6, with 7 bases matching TRBD1. The V and J ends lost 4 bases and 10 bases, in that order; junction bases with no gene match: 4. CDR1 and CDR2 from the germline V gene are SGHNT and YENEEA. This CDR3 has 13 amino acids. CDR3 sequence (DNA): TGTGCCAGCAGCTGGGACAGATCCTCACCCCTCCACTTT. Protein: CASSWDRSSPLHF. The complete variable domain, with remaining parts taken from reference TRBV11-3 and TRBJ1-6, reads EAGVVQSPRYKIIEKKQPVAFWCNPISGHNTLYWYLQNLGQGPELLIRYENEEAVDDSQLPKDRFSAERLKGVDSTLKIQPAELGDSAVYLCASSWDRSSPLHFGNGTRLTVT.

This clone occurred a few times. The CDR3 coding sequence is TGCGCCAGCAGCCAAGGCAGCCTAGGGGGAACAGATACGCAGTATTTT. Encoded protein: CASSQGSLGGTDTQYF. V and J are TRBV4-3 and TRBJ2-3; possibly TRBD1 for D (6 bases). V was pared by 1 base and J by 3 bases, with 14 bases between. The CDR3 has 16 amino acids. Germline V gene data show CDR1 as LGHNA and CDR2 as YSLEER.

V gene TRBV18 combines with J gene TRBJ2-5; D may be TRBD1 (6 bases). The CDR3 consists of 14 residues. V lost 1 base and J 4 bases, leaving 10 bases between the germline ends. Germline CDR1 and CDR2: KGHSH and LQKENI. The CDR3 coding sequence is TGTGCCAGCTCACCACGGGGGCCTGGAGAGACCCAGTACTTC. It translates to CASSPRGPGETQYF.